Shown below are 25 T cell receptor beta chains from a single sample sequenced in a study of OX40 agonist ivuxolimab in advanced cancers. TCRdb's table, derived via immunoSEQ multiplex PCR, lists solely in-frame clones and lacks some. The table shows thousands of clones, with about 87% occurring only once. The sequenced sample was CD4+ or CD8+ T cells sorted from blood, obtained in a trial of the OX40 agonist ivuxolimab. These receptors were collected from an adult with an advanced solid tumor such as melanoma, head and neck, liver or kidney cancer.

This clone appeared once. The gene calls are TRBV10-3 and TRBJ1-6; the D gene is possibly TRBD1 (5 bases). Germline V lookup: CDR1 ENHRY, CDR2 SYGVKD. The CDR3 spans 14 residues. V lost 2 bases and J lost 10, with 12 bases in between. The CDR3 reads CAISEGAPSSPLHF. For the CDR3, the DNA is TGTGCCATCAGTGAGGGGGCCCCAAGCTCACCCCTCCACTTT.

The V gene is TRBV29-1, the J gene TRBJ1-1, with 10 nucleotides matching TRBD1. Germline V gene data show CDR1 as SQVTM and CDR2 as ANQGSEA. The CDR3 has 17 residues. V gave up 5 bases and J gave up 4 bases; unmatched junction bases: 16. The chain's CDR3 is CSVLLPNRGTGVTEAFF. DNA for the CDR3: TGCAGCGTTCTTCTCCCGAATCGGGGGACAGGGGTCACTGAAGCTTTCTTT.

This clone is large within its sample. The rearrangement links TRBV29-1 to TRBJ1-2, with 9 nucleotides matching TRBD1. The V and J ends lost 8 bases and 9 bases, in that order; junction bases with no gene match: 13. Per germline, CDR1 SQVTM and CDR2 ANQGSEA. This CDR3 has 13 residues. The CDR3 is CSLPSRTGDSYTF. CDR3 nucleotide sequence: TGCAGCTTACCTTCAAGGACAGGGGATAGCTACACCTTC.

The rearrangement links TRBV28 to TRBJ2-3, with 11 bases fitting TRBD1. Germline V gene lookup returns CDR1 MDHEN and CDR2 SYDVKM. There are 15 residues in the CDR3. Losses at the gene ends were 4 bases for V and 4 bases for J; bases not matched to a gene: 4. DNA of the CDR3: TGTGCCAGCAGTTCGGGACAGGGGGTAGCAGATACGCAGTATTTT. Translation: CASSSGQGVADTQYF.

V usage is TRBV27 and J usage is TRBJ2-2, with unresolved D. V lost 3 bases and J lost 6, with 11 bases in between. Germline V lookup: CDR1 MNHEY, CDR2 SMNVEV (reference sequence). The CDR3 runs 14 residues. The CDR3 loop reads CASSFRPEAGELFF. The CDR3 DNA is TGTGCCAGCAGTTTTCGGCCCGAGGCCGGGGAGCTGTTTTTT.

The chain has TRBV7-9 and TRBJ1-1; weak D call: TRBD1 (5 bases). The CDR3 runs 11 residues. CDR1 SEHNR and CDR2 FQNEAQ come from the germline V gene (reference sequence). V shed 4 bases and J shed 11 bases, with 11 bases lying between them. The CDR3 region is CASSSGLVAFF. CDR3 DNA: TGTGCCAGCAGCTCAGGGTTGGTCGCTTTCTTT.

The gene calls are TRBV7-9 and TRBJ2-1; 9 nucleotides agree with TRBD2. With V trimmed by 4 bases and J by 5 bases, 6 bases remained unmatched. The CDR3 covers 15 residues. Germline V gene data show CDR1 as SEHNR and CDR2 as FQNEAQ (reference sequence). The CDR3 nucleotides are TGTGCCAGCAGCTCTTGGACTAGCGAACACAATGAGCAGTTCTTC. Translating gives CASSSWTSEHNEQFF.

V is TRBV4-1 and J is TRBJ1-1; D gene ambiguous. The CDR3 is 12 residues long. V gave up 2 bases and J gave up 4 bases, with 5 bases separating them. The germline V gene encodes CDR1 MGHRA and CDR2 YSYEKL. The CDR3: CASSQRGTEAFF. As DNA, the CDR3 is TGCGCCAGCAGCCAACGTGGCACTGAAGCTTTCTTT.

This clone appeared once. The chain uses TRBV27 and TRBJ1-5; 8 positions agree with TRBD1. The CDR3 extends over 13 amino acids. Germline loops: CDR1 MNHEY, CDR2 SMNVEV (reference sequence). Trimming removed 10 bases from V and 6 bases from J; junction bases left unmatched: 8. The DNA of the CDR3 is TGTGCCACCTCGGACAGGGTTGGTCAGCCCCAGCATTTT. This codes for CATSDRVGQPQHF.

This clone has a handful of counts. The chain carries TRBV11-3 and TRBJ2-3; 10 positions agree with TRBD1. V trimming: 2 bases; J trimming: 2 bases; junction bases outside the gene matches: 7. Germline CDR1 is SGHNT and CDR2 is YENEEA. The CDR3 extends over 17 amino acids. The CDR3: CASSLTLDRGVTDTQYF. DNA for the CDR3: TGTGCCAGCAGCTTAACCTTGGACAGGGGGGTCACAGATACGCAGTATTTT.

The chain joins TRBV28 to TRBJ2-1; 8 positions agree with TRBD2. The CDR3 is 16 residues long. Losses at the gene ends were 6 bases for V and 4 bases for J; bases not matched to a gene: 11. Germline CDR1 reads MDHEN; CDR2 reads SYDVKM. CDR3 protein: CASSPSEGGGYNEQFF. The CDR3 DNA sequence: TGTGCCAGCAGCCCTTCCGAGGGCGGGGGGTACAATGAGCAGTTCTTC.

The rearrangement uses TRBV27 and TRBJ2-7, with unresolved D. The CDR3 totals 13 residues. Trimming left V 6 bases short and J 2 bases short, with 11 bases between. The germline gives CDR1 MNHEY, CDR2 SMNVEV (reference sequence). The DNA of the CDR3 is TGTGCCAGCAGCCTCGACTGGACCTACGAGCAGTACTTC. Residues: CASSLDWTYEQYF.

The V call is TRBV7-9, the J call TRBJ2-7; 8 bases fit TRBD1. Germline V lookup: CDR1 SEHNR, CDR2 FQNEAQ (reference sequence). Losses at the gene ends were 5 bases for V and 5 bases for J; bases not matched to a gene: 11. The CDR3 extends over 15 amino acids. The CDR3 spells CASSPTATGAHEQYF. The CDR3 coding sequence is TGTGCCAGCAGCCCAACCGCGACAGGGGCCCACGAGCAGTACTTC. The full variable domain, completed using reference TRBV7-9 and TRBJ2-7, is DTGVSQNPRHKITKRGQNVTFRCDPISEHNRLYWYRQTLGQGPEFLTYFQNEAQLEKSRLLSDRFSAERPKGSFSTLEIQRTEQGDSAMYLCASSPTATGAHEQYFGPGTRLTVT.

This clone has a single count. A junction end diverges from the germline sequence, so it may reflect a read error. Distinct nucleotide sequences in the sample also encode this CDR3. The chain uses TRBV11-2 and TRBJ1-1, with D unclear. Germline V gene sequence: CDR1 SGHAT, CDR2 FQNNGV. The length of the CDR3 is 13 residues. CDR3 sequence: CASSPQRNTEAFF. CDR3 DNA: TGCGCCAGCAGCCCCCAGCGGAACACTGAAGCTTTCTTT.

V gene TRBV19 combines with J gene TRBJ2-7; 7 positions match TRBD2. In germline, CDR1 is LNHDA, CDR2 SQIVND (reference sequence). The CDR3 is made up of 14 amino acids. With V trimmed by 5 bases and J by 6 bases, 10 bases remained unmatched. In DNA, the CDR3 is TGTGCCAGTAGTCGTACACAACTAGCGATCGAGCAGTACTTC. Translated, it gives CASSRTQLAIEQYF.

The chain combines TRBV27 with TRBJ2-1, with TRBD2 as a possible D gene (6 bases). V was cut by 6 bases and J by 6 bases, with 15 bases left in between. The CDR3 consists of 14 residues. Germline-derived CDR1 and CDR2 are MNHEY and SMNVEV (reference sequence). CDR3 protein: CASSTEGSLNEQFF. DNA of the CDR3: TGTGCCAGCAGCACGGAGGGATCCCTCAATGAGCAGTTCTTC.

This clone was picked up a small number of times. This chain connects TRBV4-3 to TRBJ1-5; the D is unclear. The CDR3 covers 17 residues. Trimming removed 0 bases at V and 3 bases at J, with 15 bases between. The germline V gene has CDR1 LGHNA and CDR2 YSLEER. The CDR3 sequence is CASSQDWQERHNQPQHF. The CDR3 DNA follows: TGCGCCAGCAGCCAAGATTGGCAGGAGAGGCACAATCAGCCCCAGCATTTT.

The V call is TRBV10-3, the J call TRBJ2-2; D not certain. The CDR3 is 14 residues long. With 3 bases removed from V and 2 bases from J, the gap between germline ends came to 7 bases. Germline V lookup: CDR1 ENHRY, CDR2 SYGVKD. The CDR3 loop reads CAISENPNTGELFF. In nucleotides, the CDR3 is TGTGCCATCAGTGAAAACCCTAACACCGGGGAGCTGTTTTTT.

The rearrangement uses TRBV2 and TRBJ2-1; 8 positions match TRBD2. This CDR3 contains 15 residues. Germline V gives CDR1 SNHLY, CDR2 FYNNEI. J lost 4 bases, V lost 6 bases, and 8 bases had no gene match. DNA for the CDR3: TGTGCCAGCAGCGGGCGACTAGCGCCATACAATGAGCAGTTCTTC. It specifies CASSGRLAPYNEQFF.

The chain links TRBV2 to TRBJ2-3; no reliable D call. There are 17 residues in the CDR3. The V and J ends lost 8 bases and 1 base respectively, with 22 bases between them. CDR1 and CDR2 (germline): SNHLY, FYNNEI. The CDR3 here is CASPPPDWMVGTDTQYF. The CDR3 nucleotides read TGTGCCAGCCCCCCCCCGGATTGGATGGTAGGCACAGATACGCAGTATTTT.

V is TRBV27 and J is TRBJ2-7; no clear D. CDR3 length equals 13 residues. With 8 bases removed from V and 1 base from J, the gap between germline ends came to 12 bases. Germline CDR1 MNHEY, CDR2 SMNVEV (reference sequence). The CDR3 DNA sequence: TGTGCCAGCGCCAACGACATATCCTACGAGCAGTACTTC. Its translation is CASANDISYEQYF.

The gene calls are TRBV2 and TRBJ1-2; D unclear. V lost 7 bases, J lost 4 bases, and 10 bases lay in between. CDR3 length equals 12 residues. Germline CDR1 reads SNHLY; CDR2 reads FYNNEI. Here the CDR3 DNA reads TGTGCCAGCACGGCAGGCGCCTATGGCTACACCTTC. This codes for CASTAGAYGYTF.

This sequence joins TRBV4-3 and TRBJ2-3; D call uncertain. CDR1 LGHNA and CDR2 YSLEER come from the germline V gene. This CDR3 has 13 residues. Trimming removed 0 bases at V and 6 bases at J, with 7 bases between. The CDR3 DNA follows: TGCGCCAGCAGCCAAGATCTCGAGGATACGCAGTATTTT. Translated, it gives CASSQDLEDTQYF.

The chain couples TRBV10-2 to TRBJ2-7; D uncertain. The CDR3 loop spans 11 amino acids. V was clipped by 6 bases and J by 2 bases, with 5 bases between them. The germline gives CDR1 WSHSY, CDR2 SAAADI. CDR3 nucleotides: TGCGCCAGCAGATCCGCCTACGAGCAGTACTTC. This gives the protein CASRSAYEQYF.

This chain joins TRBV13 and TRBJ2-1; 9 nucleotides align to TRBD1. The CDR3 is 15 amino acids. Germline V gene data show CDR1 as PRHDT and CDR2 as FYEKMQ (reference sequence). The V segment lost 4 bases and the J segment 1 base; nucleotides outside the gene matches: 2. In DNA form, the CDR3 reads TGTGCCAGCAGCTCCGACAGGGGGTCCTACAATGAGCAGTTCTTC. Protein product: CASSSDRGSYNEQFF.